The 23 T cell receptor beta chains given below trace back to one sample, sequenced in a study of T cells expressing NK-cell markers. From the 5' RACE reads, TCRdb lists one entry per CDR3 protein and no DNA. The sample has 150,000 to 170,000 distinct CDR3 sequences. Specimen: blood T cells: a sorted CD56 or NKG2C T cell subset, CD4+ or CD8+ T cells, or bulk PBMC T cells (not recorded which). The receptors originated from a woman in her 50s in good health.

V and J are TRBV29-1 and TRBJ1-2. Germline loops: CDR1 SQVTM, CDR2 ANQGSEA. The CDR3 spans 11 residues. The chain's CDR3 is CSVNSNYGYTF.

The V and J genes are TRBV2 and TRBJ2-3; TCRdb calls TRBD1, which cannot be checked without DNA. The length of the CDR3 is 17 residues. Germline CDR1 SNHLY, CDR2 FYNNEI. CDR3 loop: CASSEFEAGGSTDTQYF.

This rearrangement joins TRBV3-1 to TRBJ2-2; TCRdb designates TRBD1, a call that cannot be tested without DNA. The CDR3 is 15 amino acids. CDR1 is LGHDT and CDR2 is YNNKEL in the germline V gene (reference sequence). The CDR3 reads CASSLQGQNTGELFF.

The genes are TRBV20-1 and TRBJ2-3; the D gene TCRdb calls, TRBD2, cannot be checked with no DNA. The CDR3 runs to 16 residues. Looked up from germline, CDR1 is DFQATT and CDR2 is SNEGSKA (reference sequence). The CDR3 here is CSASEGGVRRRDTQYF.

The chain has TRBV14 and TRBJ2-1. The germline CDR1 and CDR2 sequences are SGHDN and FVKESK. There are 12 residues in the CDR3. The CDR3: CASSPRGWEQFF. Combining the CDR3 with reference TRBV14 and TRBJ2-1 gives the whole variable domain EAGVTQFPSHSVIEKGQTVTLRCDPISGHDNLYWYRRVMGKEIKFLLHFVKESKQDESGMPNNRFLAERTGGTYSTLKVQPAELEDSGVYFCASSPRGWEQFFGPGTRLTVL.

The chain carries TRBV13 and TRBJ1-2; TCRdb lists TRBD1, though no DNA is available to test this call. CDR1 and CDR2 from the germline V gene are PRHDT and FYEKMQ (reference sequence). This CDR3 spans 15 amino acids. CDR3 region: CASSLGRTPNYGYTF. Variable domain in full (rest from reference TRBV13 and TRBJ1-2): AAGVIQSPRHLIKEKRETATLKCYPIPRHDTVYWYQQGPGQDPQFLISFYEKMQSDKGSIPDRFSAQQFSDYHSELNMSSLELGDSALYFCASSLGRTPNYGYTFGSGTRLTVV.

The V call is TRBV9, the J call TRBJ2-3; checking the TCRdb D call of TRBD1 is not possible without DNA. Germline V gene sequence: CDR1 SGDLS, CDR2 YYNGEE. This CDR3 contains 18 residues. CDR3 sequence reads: CASSVTRIWGTSTDTQYF.

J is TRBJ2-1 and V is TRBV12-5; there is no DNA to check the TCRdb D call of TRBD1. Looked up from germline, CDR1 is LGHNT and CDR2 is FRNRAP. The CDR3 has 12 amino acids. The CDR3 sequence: CASGTGYDEQFF.

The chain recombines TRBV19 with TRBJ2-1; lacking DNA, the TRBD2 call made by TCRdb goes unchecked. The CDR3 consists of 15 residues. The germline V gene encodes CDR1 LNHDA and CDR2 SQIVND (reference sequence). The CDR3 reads CASTDGTTTYNEQFF.

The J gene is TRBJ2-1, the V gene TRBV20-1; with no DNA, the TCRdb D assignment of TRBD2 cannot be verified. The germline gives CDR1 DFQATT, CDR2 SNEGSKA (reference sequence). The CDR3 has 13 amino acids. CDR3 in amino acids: CSALGGVDNEQFF.

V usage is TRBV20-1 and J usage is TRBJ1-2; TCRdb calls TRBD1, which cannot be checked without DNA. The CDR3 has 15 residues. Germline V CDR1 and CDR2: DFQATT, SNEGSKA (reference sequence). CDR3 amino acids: CSAPRTAPYHYGYTF.

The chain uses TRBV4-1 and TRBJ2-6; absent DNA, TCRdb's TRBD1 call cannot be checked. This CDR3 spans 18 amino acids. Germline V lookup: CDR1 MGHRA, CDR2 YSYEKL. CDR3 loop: CASSHSGNPSSGANVLTF.

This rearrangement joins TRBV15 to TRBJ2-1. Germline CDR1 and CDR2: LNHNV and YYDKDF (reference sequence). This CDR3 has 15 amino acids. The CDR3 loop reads CATSRGKLSYNEQFF.

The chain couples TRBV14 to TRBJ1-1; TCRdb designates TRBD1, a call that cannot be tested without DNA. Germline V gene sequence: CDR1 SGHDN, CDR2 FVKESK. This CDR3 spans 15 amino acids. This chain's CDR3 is CASSLGLQVTSEAFF.

CDR3 residues: CASSRRTVDDQPQHF. The chain links TRBV5-1 to TRBJ1-5. The CDR3 covers 15 residues. Germline lookup yields CDR1 SGHRS and CDR2 YFSETQ. The entire variable domain, with the rest obtained from reference TRBV5-1 and TRBJ1-5, is as follows: KAGVTQTPRYLIKTRGQQVTLSCSPISGHRSVSWYQQTPGQGLQFLFEYFSETQRNKGNFPGRFSGRQFSNSRSEMNVSTLELGDSALYLCASSRRTVDDQPQHFGDGTRLSIL.

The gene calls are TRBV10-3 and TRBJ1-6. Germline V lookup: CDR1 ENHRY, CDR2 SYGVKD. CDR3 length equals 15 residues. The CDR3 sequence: CAISGKDTYNSPLHF.

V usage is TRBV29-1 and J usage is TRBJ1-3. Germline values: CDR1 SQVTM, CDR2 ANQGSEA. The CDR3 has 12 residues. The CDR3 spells CSVEDDADTIYF.

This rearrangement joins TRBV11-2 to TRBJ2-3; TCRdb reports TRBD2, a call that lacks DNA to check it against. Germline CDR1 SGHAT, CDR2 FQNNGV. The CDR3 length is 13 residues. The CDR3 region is CASSLDLGDTQYF.

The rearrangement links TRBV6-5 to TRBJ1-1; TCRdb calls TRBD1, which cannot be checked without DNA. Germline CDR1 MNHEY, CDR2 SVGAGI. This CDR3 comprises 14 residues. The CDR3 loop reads CASRPGQGGTEAFF.

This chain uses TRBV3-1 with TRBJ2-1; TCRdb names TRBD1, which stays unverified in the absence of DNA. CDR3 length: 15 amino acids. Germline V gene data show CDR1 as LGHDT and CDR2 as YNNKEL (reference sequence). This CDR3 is CASSQDYRGNNEQFF.

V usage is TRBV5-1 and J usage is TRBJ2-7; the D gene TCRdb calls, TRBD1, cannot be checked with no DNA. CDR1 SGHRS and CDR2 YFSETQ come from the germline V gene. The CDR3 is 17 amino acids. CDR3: CASSLNPPGTGGHEQYF.

The CDR3 here is CSVLPFNTGELFF. This chain links TRBV29-1 with TRBJ2-2. This CDR3 has 13 residues. Germline V lookup: CDR1 SQVTM, CDR2 ANQGSEA.

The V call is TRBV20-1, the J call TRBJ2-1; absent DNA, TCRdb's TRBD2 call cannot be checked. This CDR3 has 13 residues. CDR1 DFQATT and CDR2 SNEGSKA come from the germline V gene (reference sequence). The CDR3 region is CSASGTSEVHSFF.